Listed below are T cell receptor beta chains from one sample, sequenced in a study of glioma-infiltrating T cells after dendritic cell vaccination. Clones were read by immunoSEQ multiplex PCR, and TCRdb kept only the in-frame ones, dropping some. The sample contains tens of thousands of clones, roughly 84% of which appear only once. The source material was blood, sampled after dendritic cell vaccination. Receptors were obtained from a human donor with glioblastoma. CDR3s leave out the opening cysteine and the closing phenylalanine or tryptophan. D genes are given only for firm matches.

J: TRBJ1-2
V: TRBV2
D: .
CDR3: ASSEGRLNYGYT

J: TRBJ2-7
V: TRBV4-3
D: .
CDR3: ASSQDWAQYEQY

J: TRBJ1-5
V: TRBV2
D: .
CDR3: ASSEARGYQPQH

J: TRBJ2-2
V: TRBV6-6
D: TRBD1
CDR3: ASSRDRIGTGELF

J: TRBJ1-6
V: TRBV5-4
D: TRBD1
CDR3: ASSSTGAFSPLH

J: TRBJ1-5
V: TRBV7-2
D: .
CDR3: ASSPGMGNQPQH

J: TRBJ1-6
V: TRBV5-1
D: TRBD1
CDR3: ASSLMDRGNSPLH

J: TRBJ2-3
V: TRBV9
D: .
CDR3: ASSVTGSYADTQY

J: TRBJ2-7
V: TRBV2
D: TRBD2
CDR3: ASLLLARNGGYEQY

J: TRBJ1-2
V: TRBV7-3
D: TRBD1
CDR3: ASSPGTDYGYT

J: TRBJ2-7
V: TRBV5-1
D: TRBD2
CDR3: ASSKGHLGLAGESYEQY

J: TRBJ2-2
V: TRBV6-1
D: TRBD2
CDR3: ASSEGRRGTGELF

J: TRBJ2-1
V: TRBV7-9
D: .
CDR3: AKSGGGGNEQF

J: TRBJ1-5
V: TRBV7-2
D: .
CDR3: ASSLLREGQPQH

J: TRBJ1-6
V: TRBV2
D: TRBD1
CDR3: ASSSLTGGSYNSPLH

J: TRBJ2-5
V: TRBV5-1
D: TRBD2
CDR3: ASSLEASGQETQY

J: TRBJ1-2
V: TRBV11-2
D: .
CDR3: ASRKQGQSYPT

J: TRBJ1-1
V: TRBV6-6
D: .
CDR3: ASRPRPDSQAF

J: TRBJ2-1
V: TRBV11-2
D: TRBD2
CDR3: ASSLDSGGPREQF

J: TRBJ2-7
V: TRBV10-3
D: TRBD1
CDR3: AISGQGSSYEQY

J: TRBJ1-6
V: TRBV6-1
D: .
CDR3: ASQPRQAYNSPLH

J: TRBJ2-7
V: TRBV7-8
D: .
CDR3: ASSRNPPGLSYEQY

J: TRBJ1-1
V: TRBV2
D: .
CDR3: ASSEARGWNTEAF

J: TRBJ1-6
V: TRBV5-4
D: .
CDR3: ASSLASGGHNSPLH

J: TRBJ1-2
V: TRBV5-1
D: TRBD1
CDR3: ASSFTPETGGYGYT

J: TRBJ2-1
V: TRBV10-3
D: TRBD1
CDR3: AISGPRATGAGEQF

J: TRBJ1-2
V: TRBV27
D: TRBD1
CDR3: ASSYGTGYGYT

J: TRBJ2-1
V: TRBV19
D: TRBD2
CDR3: ASSQAGGSYNEQF

J: TRBJ1-1
V: TRBV6-5
D: .
CDR3: ASGENTEAF

J: TRBJ2-6
V: TRBV6-5
D: .
CDR3: ASRTGGANVLT

J: TRBJ2-7
V: TRBV5-1
D: TRBD1
CDR3: ASSTMTGQYEQY

J: TRBJ2-7
V: TRBV14
D: TRBD1
CDR3: ASSRPGQGVYEQY

J: TRBJ1-2
V: TRBV5-1
D: .
CDR3: ASSPRASGRGYT

J: TRBJ1-3
V: TRBV4-3
D: TRBD1
CDR3: ASSYGDSYSGNTIY

J: TRBJ2-7
V: TRBV9
D: TRBD1
CDR3: ASSVGSGTAYEQY

J: TRBJ1-2
V: TRBV5-1
D: TRBD1
CDR3: ASRQGAREDGYT

J: TRBJ1-1
V: TRBV9
D: .
CDR3: ASAIAETLNTEAF

J: TRBJ2-7
V: TRBV5-1
D: .
CDR3: ASSSLTSIDEQY

J: TRBJ2-3
V: TRBV19
D: TRBD1
CDR3: ASSPGQGTRTDTQY

J: TRBJ1-1
V: TRBV28
D: .
CDR3: ASSFEREAF

J: TRBJ2-5
V: TRBV10-3
D: TRBD1
CDR3: AISGDRGPETQY

J: TRBJ2-1
V: TRBV30
D: TRBD2
CDR3: AWALGGGRVIEQF

J: TRBJ2-2
V: TRBV10-3
D: .
CDR3: AISDSLGQGNTGELF

J: TRBJ1-3
V: TRBV21-1
D: .
CDR3: ASSKLVGNTIY

J: TRBJ2-3
V: TRBV27
D: TRBD2
CDR3: ASSFRGGTQY

J: TRBJ2-5
V: TRBV6-6
D: TRBD2
CDR3: ASTGRAAGRGEQY

J: TRBJ1-5
V: TRBV2
D: TRBD1
CDR3: ASSLEGAGQPQH

J: TRBJ2-4
V: TRBV7-8
D: .
CDR3: ASSLFGPQNIQY

J: TRBJ2-1
V: TRBV7-9
D: .
CDR3: ASSLLRDTWKF

J: TRBJ2-5
V: TRBV7-9
D: TRBD2
CDR3: ASSSPWEGIEETQY